This paragraph covers one TCR beta chain sequence. The clone's antigen remains unknown. Within one base of it there is no much larger clone, and no base qualities were kept. The germline ends are 22 bases apart after V is trimmed by 6 bases and J by 5 bases. The germline V gene gives CDR1 as SGHTA and CDR2 as FQGTGA. Taken from cysteine to phenylalanine, the CDR3 has 17 residues. Here the CDR3 DNA is all that survives: 51 bases in frame from base 1. This specimen comes from a study of cytomegalovirus exposure and HLA in healthy donors (dated by TCRdb to 2015 to 2018). Regarding the research as a whole: According to an earlier analysis of 587 of the donors, about 179 million T cells yielded approximately 120 million unique TCR beta sequences and approximately 300 Gb of sequence data. An early release covering approximately 600 HLA-typed donors comprised approximately 300 gigabases of sequencing data and some 79 million unique TCR sequences. Of the approximately 400 genotyped donors, 80% to 90% were placed in the genetic ancestry cluster associated with self-reported Caucasian donors. The study aimed to test whether cataloging public T cell receptors could reveal signatures of past pathogen exposure. Using immunosequencing, the study profiled T cell repertoires from 500 to 800 subjects and related those repertoires to cytomegalovirus serostatus. In addition to the first cohort of approximately 670 subjects, a separate validation cohort of 120 different subjects was used. The study combined high-throughput TCR immunosequencing, statistical association of individual TCRs with disease status, and machine learning to predict cytomegalovirus infection status. A later analysis re-examined previously published TCR beta repertoires from more than 550 donors and added high-resolution HLA genotyping to investigate patterns of TCR occurrence. In the later analysis, no new phenotypic data were used to find candidate immune exposures; instead, reliance was placed on TCR beta sequences and their occurrence across donors. An earlier analysis of fewer than 700 of the donors applied high-throughput TCR beta sequencing to assess whether each TCR beta V gene segment acted as functional or pseudogenic. Alongside the repertoire data, information on donor age, sex, ethnicity and CMV serostatus was compiled. Genome-wide SNP genotypes for about 65% of the roughly 670 donors were used in a later genetic analysis, which treated that subset as a discovery cohort. All discovery cohort repertoires had been generated on a single sequencing platform. Both class I and class II loci were covered by HLA typing, at four-digit resolution. Typing coverage varied by locus: roughly 629-630 donors for A, B, C, DRB1 and DQB1; 500 to 550 for DQA1; more than 600 for DPA1; under 490 for DPB1. Four to six DR-DQ haplotypes were handled as single units for association and clustering, since linkage in the cohort was strong. Among 398 genotyped donors of the cohort, an average of roughly 230,000 unique TCR beta nucleotide sequences was sequenced per donor, of which about 18% were non-productive.

The cohort was made up of 650 to 700 healthy bone marrow donors. At the time of sampling, every cohort member was nominally healthy, though immune exposures that went unrecorded were likely present. The donor tested CMV seronegative, placing the donor among the 352 seronegative members of the cohort. A peripheral blood sample was collected from each donor, and TCR beta sequencing was performed on peripheral blood mononuclear cells. The Qiagen DNeasy Blood Extraction Kit was used to extract genomic DNA from the blood cell samples. The paper's findings and limits, for the study overall: A further reported finding was that TCR beta sequences accurately predicted the HLA-A and HLA-B alleles for most subjects in the first cohort. In a later genetic analysis, fewer N-insertions in productive TCRs were reported among donors in an Asian-associated ancestry cluster than the approximately 710-donor mean. A later analysis found that most CMV-associated TCR beta chains appeared HLA-restricted, with HLA associations seemingly driven largely by CMV exposure. CMV serostatus was the only immune exposure information available for the cohort. HLA typing was unavailable for some donors at each locus, so association tests used only the typed subset. A few of the identified cytomegalovirus-associated TCR beta chains were confirmed in vitro to be specific for cytomegalovirus antigens. When HLA alleles, especially DR and DQ, strongly co-occurred, attributing TCR associations to individual alleles was difficult. The earlier analysis of some 540 of the donors excluded about 16 rarely observed V segments, including chromosome 9 orphons, because counts were too low. The authors suggested that the approach could potentially be extended to other disease states and immunological phenotypes. The study gave a list of about 170 TCR beta chains associated with cytomegalovirus. A cluster of highly shared sequence variants was judged likely to be a technical artifact of the sequencing pipeline. Linkage disequilibrium might explain the correlated functional status among segregating V segments, but an unknown experimental factor could not be ruled out. The 87-base-pair reads could not distinguish some IMGT-functional V segments, including TRBV6-2 and TRBV6-3, so those segments were excluded. In a later analysis, HLA-associated TCR beta chains showed more clonal expansion and lower generation probabilities than non-associated chains that were equally common. In an earlier analysis of over 550 of the donors, most TCR beta V segments were observed in productive rearrangements about 87% or about 30% of the time, broadly matching IMGT annotations. In a later genetic analysis, a missense DCLRE1C variant was associated with V-gene and J-gene trimming of TCR beta chains, and the association was replicated in an independent cohort. The classifier was reported to diagnose cytomegalovirus status with high specificity and sensitivity in both the original cohort and the validation cohort. While some public TCRs were present in many individuals, most TCR sequences turned up only very rarely across donors. In a later analysis, some 18,000 TCR beta sequences were associated with specific HLA alleles at a false discovery rate of 0.05. According to a later analysis, TCR association rates differed among HLA loci, with DRB1 alleles showing the most associated TCRs and HLA-C alleles showing the fewest. Only TCR beta chains were sequenced in this cohort, and the absence of alpha or paired-chain data limited detectable features. The presence/absence analyses assumed that sequencing depth was roughly uniform across donors, and that assumption may not be true. According to a later analysis, parvovirus B19, influenza, CMV and Epstein-Barr virus appeared linked to several top co-occurrence clusters.

Library generation was performed with the immunoSEQ multiplex PCR assay. For the multiplex PCR, a mixture combining 60 forward primers for TCR Vbeta segments and 13 reverse primers for TCR Jbeta segments was used. The CDR3 region of rearranged TCR beta genes was amplified from genomic DNA by a multiplex PCR assay. The amplified TCR beta libraries were sequenced on the Illumina HiSeq System as 87-base-pair reads. Turning to the authors' computational methods: In a later analysis, 80 million or so unique TCR beta chains were counted across the roughly 610 repertoires, and some 10 million of these chains were shared by at least two donors. Raw reads were error-corrected and collapsed into unique sequences with a nearest-neighbor algorithm that merged closely related sequences to remove PCR and sequencing errors. CDR3 sequences were aligned to IMGT reference sequences to assign V, D and J gene segments. For a sequence to be retained, at least a six-nucleotide match to both a V gene segment and a J gene segment was required. Rearrangements were called productive when the CDR3 lacked stop codons and stayed in frame with V and J; all others were non-productive. CDR3 was defined by IMGT convention, running from the second conserved V-encoded cysteine to the conserved J-encoded phenylalanine. Sequences without an unambiguous match to a single V gene segment were excluded from the earlier analysis of 450 to 650 of the donors. In an earlier analysis of more than 500 of the donors, a V segment was called functional when productive rearrangements were above 56.7%, and segregating when the standard deviation between donors exceeded 5%. A statistical classification framework was built for diagnosing cytomegalovirus status from the catalog of TCR beta chain sequences. V and J gene assignment, in a later analysis, came from comparing TCR nucleotide sequences with IMGT/GENE-DB human TR gene sequences. Using the TCRdist pipeline, a later analysis assigned CDR3 sequences along with most-parsimonious VDJ recombination scenarios. In a later analysis, every TCR beta chain was defined by the combination of its CDR3 amino acid sequence and its V-gene family, and reads without a unique V-gene family were dropped. To address suspected cross-contamination and a sequencing artifact, a later analysis removed around 600 highly shared, low-generation-probability nucleotide sequences. For each public chain, a later analysis derived a clonal expansion index from normalized ranks of inferred template counts within each repertoire. In a later analysis, generation probabilities were computed using a VDJ recombination model fitted to out-of-frame rearrangements, and the results were checked against IGoR. In a later analysis, hypergeometric tests were used to score TCR-TCR, TCR-HLA and TCR-CMV co-occurrence, with a repertoire-size bias correction applied to TCR pairs. To estimate false discovery rates, a later analysis permuted the HLA or CMV assignments 20 times. In a later analysis, co-occurring TCRs were grouped using DBSCAN, with TCRdist sequence similarity added in when clustering inside HLA-allele-positive subsets. Co-occurrence clustering excluded repertoires with fewer than 30,000 or more than 120,000 public chains, plus five with anomalous nucleotide sharing. The clones in this table, taken by TCRdb from immuneACCESS, are in-frame only. Not every clone is retained; where verified, under half of the shortfall comes from an unresolved V gene, and the cause of the rest is unknown. That table is the source of V, J and clone size, and D and trimming were worked out from the DNA. Within this sample are approximately 170,000 clones, with roughly 79% of them counted one time only. The top ten constitute 1.5% to 1.7% of the sample.

This receptor was taken from a man aged 35 to 55 in good health and CMV-seronegative. Source material: PBMCs. The V gene is TRBV7-3 and the J gene is TRBJ2-2, and perhaps TRBD2 as D gene, on 7 matching bases. The CDR3 has the sequence CASRLRWGGRGTGELFF. The DNA is TGTGCCAGCAGACTGAGGTGGGGGGGCCGGGGGACCGGGGAGCTGTTTTTT. This CDR3, with the reference TRBV7-3 and TRBJ2-2 proteins standing in past its ends, gives the full variable domain GAGVSQTPSNKVTEKGKYVELRCDPISGHTALYWYRQSLGQGPEFLIYFQGTGAADDSGLPNDRFFAVRPEGSVSTLKIQRTERGDSAVYLCASRLRWGGRGTGELFFGEGSRLTVL.